The clone carrying this T cell receptor beta chain has just a few counts. The CDR3 is 14 residues long. Trimming removed 0 bases from V and 3 bases from J, with 9 bases in between. Germline-derived CDR1 and CDR2 are MNHEY and SVGAGI. The data were taken from a study of identical twins. One entry per CDR3 protein, called by TCRdb with MiXCR from the 5' RACE reads. Among some 900,000 distinct CDR3 sequences listed, around an eighth were seen once. The data also belong to a second study, concerning yellow fever vaccine responses in identical twins.

This TCR was sampled from a woman between 18 and 30 years old in good health. V gene TRBV6-5 combines with J gene TRBJ2-7; TRBD1 is a possible D gene (6 bases). The sample consisted of PBMCs. CDR3 nucleotides: TGTGCCAGCAGTTACTCGGGACAATACTACGAGCAGTACTTC. Its protein product is CASSYSGQYYEQYF.